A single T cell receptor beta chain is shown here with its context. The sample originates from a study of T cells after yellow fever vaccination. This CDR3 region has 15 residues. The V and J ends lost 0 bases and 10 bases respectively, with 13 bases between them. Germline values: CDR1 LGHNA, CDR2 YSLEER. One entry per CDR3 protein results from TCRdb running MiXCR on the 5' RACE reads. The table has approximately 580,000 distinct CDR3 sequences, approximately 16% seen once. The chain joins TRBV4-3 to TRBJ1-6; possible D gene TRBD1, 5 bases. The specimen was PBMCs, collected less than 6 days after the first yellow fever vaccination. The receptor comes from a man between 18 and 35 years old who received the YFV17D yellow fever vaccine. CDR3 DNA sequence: TGCGCCAGCAGCCAAGAGTTCCAGGGCGGGTCACCCCTCCACTTT. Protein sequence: CASSQEFQGGSPLHF.